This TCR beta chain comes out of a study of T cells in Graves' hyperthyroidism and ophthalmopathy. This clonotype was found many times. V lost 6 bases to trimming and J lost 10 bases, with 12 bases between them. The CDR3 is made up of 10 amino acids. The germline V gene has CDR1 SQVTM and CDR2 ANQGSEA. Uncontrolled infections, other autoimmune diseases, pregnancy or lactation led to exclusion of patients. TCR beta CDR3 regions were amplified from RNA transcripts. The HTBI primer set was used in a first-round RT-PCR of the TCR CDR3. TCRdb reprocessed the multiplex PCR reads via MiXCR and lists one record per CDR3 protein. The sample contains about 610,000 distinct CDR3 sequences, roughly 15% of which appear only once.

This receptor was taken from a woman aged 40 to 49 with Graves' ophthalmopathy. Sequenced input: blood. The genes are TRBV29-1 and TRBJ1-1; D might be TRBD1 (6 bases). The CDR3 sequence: CSVQRGRAFF. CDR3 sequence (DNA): TGCAGCGTCCAAAGGGGGAGAGCTTTCTTT.